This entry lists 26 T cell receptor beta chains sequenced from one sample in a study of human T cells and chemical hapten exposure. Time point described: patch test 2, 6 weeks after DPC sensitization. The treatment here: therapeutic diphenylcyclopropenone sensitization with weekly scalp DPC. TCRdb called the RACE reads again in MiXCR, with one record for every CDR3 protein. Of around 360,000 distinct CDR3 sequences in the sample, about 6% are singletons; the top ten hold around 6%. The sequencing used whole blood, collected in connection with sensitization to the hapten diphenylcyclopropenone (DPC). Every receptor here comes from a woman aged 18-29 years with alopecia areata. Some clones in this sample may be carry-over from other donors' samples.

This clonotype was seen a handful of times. The chain's CDR3 is CASSQGGDRRLDTQYF. Written as DNA, the CDR3 is TGTGCCAGCAGCCAAGGAGGGGACAGGCGGTTGGATACGCAGTATTTT. The chain has TRBV4-2 and TRBJ2-3; 8 bases match TRBD1. The germline CDR1 and CDR2 sequences are LGHNA and YNFKEQ. Trimming cost V 1 base and J 6 bases; bases outside gene matches: 9. CDR3 length: 16 residues.

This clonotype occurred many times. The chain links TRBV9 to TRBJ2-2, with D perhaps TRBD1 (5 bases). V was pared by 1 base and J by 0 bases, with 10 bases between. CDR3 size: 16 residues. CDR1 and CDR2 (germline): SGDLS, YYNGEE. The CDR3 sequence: CASSVFGHPNTGELFF. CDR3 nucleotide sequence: TGTGCCAGCAGCGTATTTGGACACCCGAACACCGGGGAGCTGTTTTTT.

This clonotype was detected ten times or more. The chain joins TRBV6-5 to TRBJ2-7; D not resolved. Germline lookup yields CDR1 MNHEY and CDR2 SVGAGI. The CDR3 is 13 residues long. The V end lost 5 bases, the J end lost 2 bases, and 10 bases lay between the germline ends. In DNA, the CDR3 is TGTGCCAGCAGTCAAATTAATCCCTACGAGCAGTACTTC. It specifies CASSQINPYEQYF.

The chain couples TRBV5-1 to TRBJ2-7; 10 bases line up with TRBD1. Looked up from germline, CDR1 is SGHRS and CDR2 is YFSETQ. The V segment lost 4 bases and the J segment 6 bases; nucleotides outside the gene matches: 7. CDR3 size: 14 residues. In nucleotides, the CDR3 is TGCGCCAGCAGCCCCGGGACAGGGGACGGCGAGCAGTACTTC. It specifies CASSPGTGDGEQYF.

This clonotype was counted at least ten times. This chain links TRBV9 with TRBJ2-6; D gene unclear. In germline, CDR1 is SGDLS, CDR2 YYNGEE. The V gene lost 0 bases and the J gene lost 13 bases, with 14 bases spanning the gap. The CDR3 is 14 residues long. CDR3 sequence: CASSVVERSEVLTF. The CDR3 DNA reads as TGTGCCAGCAGCGTAGTGGAACGGAGTGAAGTCCTGACTTTC.

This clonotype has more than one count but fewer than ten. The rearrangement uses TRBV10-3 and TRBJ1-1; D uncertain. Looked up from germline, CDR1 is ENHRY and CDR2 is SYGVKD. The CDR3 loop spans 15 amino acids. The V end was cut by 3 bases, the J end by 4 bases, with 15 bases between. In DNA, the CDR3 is TGTGCCATCAGTGACCAACCGACAAGCCTCACTGAAGCTTTCTTT. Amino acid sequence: CAISDQPTSLTEAFF.

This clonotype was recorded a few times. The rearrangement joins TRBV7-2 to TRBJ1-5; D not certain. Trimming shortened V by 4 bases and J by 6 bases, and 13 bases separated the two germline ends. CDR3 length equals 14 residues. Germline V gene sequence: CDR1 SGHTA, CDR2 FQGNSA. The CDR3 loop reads CASSSPLKGQPQHF. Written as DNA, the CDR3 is TGTGCCAGCAGCTCCCCCCTAAAGGGTCAGCCCCAGCATTTT. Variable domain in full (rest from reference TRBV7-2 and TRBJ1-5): GAGVSQSPSNKVTEKGKDVELRCDPISGHTALYWYRQSLGQGLEFLIYFQGNSAPDKSGLPSDRFSAERTGGSVSTLTIQRTQQEDSAVYLCASSSPLKGQPQHFGDGTRLSIL.

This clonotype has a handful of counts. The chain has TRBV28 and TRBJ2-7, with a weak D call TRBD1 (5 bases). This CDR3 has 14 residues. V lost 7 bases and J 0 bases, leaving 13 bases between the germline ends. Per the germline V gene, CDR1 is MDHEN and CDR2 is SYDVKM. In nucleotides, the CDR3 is TGTGCCAGCAAAAGACAGTACGGCTCCTACGAGCAGTACTTC. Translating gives CASKRQYGSYEQYF.

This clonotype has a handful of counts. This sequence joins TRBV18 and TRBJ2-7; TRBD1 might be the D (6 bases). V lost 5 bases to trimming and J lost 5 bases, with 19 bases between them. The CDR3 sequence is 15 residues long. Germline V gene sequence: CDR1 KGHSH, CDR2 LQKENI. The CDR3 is CASSGRQGFRDEQYF. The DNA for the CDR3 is TGTGCCAGCTCAGGGCGCCAGGGGTTTCGAGACGAGCAGTACTTC.

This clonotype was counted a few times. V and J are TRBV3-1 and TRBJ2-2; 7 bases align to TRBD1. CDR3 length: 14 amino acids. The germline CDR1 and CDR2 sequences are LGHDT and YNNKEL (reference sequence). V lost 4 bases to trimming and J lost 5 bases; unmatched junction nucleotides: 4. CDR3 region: CASSPTGETGELFF. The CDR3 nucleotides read TGTGCCAGCAGCCCCACAGGGGAGACCGGGGAGCTGTTTTTT. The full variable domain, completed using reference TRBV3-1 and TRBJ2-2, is DTAVSQTPKYLVTQMGNDKSIKCEQNLGHDTMYWYKQDSKKFLKIMFSYNNKELIINETVPNRFSPKSPDKAHLNLHINSLELGDSAVYFCASSPTGETGELFFGEGSRLTVL.

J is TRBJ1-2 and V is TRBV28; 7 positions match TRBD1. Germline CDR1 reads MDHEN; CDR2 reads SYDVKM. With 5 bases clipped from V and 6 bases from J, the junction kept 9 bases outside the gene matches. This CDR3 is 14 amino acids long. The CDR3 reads CASSTTRQGNGYTF. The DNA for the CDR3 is TGTGCCAGCAGTACCACGAGACAGGGAAATGGCTACACCTTC.

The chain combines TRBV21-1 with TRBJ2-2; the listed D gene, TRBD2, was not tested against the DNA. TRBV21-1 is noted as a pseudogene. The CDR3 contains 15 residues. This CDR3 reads CASSRKPSFGGELFF. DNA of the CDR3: TGTGCCAGCAGCCGAAAGCCTAGCTTTGGCGGGGAGCTGTTTTTT.

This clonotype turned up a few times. Written as DNA, the CDR3 is TGTGCCAGCTCACCAACAGTGACAGGCACTAATCAGCCCCAGCATTTT. This sequence encodes CASSPTVTGTNQPQHF. This rearrangement joins TRBV18 to TRBJ1-5, with D possibly TRBD1 on 6 matching bases. The CDR3 spans 16 residues. V dropped 2 bases and J dropped 4 bases, with 15 bases sitting between them. Germline CDR1 reads KGHSH; CDR2 reads LQKENI.

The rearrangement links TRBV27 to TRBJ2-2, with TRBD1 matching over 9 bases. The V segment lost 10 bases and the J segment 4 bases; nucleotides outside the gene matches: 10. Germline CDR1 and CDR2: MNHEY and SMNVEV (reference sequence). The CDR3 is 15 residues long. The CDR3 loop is CATCPGTGITGELFF. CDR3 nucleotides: TGTGCCACTTGCCCCGGGACAGGGATCACCGGGGAGCTGTTTTTT.

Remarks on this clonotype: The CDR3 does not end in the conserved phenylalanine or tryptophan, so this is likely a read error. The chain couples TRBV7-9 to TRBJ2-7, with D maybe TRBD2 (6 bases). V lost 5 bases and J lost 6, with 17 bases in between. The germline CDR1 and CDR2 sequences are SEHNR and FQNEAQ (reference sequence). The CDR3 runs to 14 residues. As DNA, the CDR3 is TGTGCCAGCAGCAGAGGGGACCAGGGAGGCGAGCAGTACATC. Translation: CASSRGDQGGEQYI.

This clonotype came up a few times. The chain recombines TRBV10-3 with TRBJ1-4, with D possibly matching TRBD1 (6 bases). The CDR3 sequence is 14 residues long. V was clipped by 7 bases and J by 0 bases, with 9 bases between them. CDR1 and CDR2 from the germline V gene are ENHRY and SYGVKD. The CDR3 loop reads CAIKDSATNEKLFF. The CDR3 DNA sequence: TGTGCCATCAAGGACAGTGCAACTAATGAAAAACTGTTTTTT.

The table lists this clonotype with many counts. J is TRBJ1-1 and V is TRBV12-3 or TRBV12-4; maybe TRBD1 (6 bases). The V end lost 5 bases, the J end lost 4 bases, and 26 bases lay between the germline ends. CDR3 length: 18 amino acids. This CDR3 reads CASSPVARTAVLGTEAFF. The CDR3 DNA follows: TGTGCCAGCAGTCCCGTAGCCCGGACAGCGGTATTAGGCACTGAAGCTTTCTTT.

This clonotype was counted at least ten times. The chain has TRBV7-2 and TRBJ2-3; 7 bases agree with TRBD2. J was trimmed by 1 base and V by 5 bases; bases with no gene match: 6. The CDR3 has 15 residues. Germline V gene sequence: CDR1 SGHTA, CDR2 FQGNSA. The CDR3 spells CASSGNAGGTDTQYF. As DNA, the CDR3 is TGTGCCAGCAGCGGGAACGCGGGAGGCACAGATACGCAGTATTTT.

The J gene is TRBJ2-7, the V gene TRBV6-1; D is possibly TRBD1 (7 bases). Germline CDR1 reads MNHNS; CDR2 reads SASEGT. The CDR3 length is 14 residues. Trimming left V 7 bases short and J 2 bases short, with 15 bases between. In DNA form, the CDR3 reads TGTGCCAGCACCGGCAGCAGGGGGGCCTACGAGCAGTACTTC. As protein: CASTGSRGAYEQYF.

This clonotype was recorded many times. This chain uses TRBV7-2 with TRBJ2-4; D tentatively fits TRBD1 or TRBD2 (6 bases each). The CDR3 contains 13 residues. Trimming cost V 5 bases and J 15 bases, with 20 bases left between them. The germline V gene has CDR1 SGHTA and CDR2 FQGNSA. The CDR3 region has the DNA TGTGCCAGCAGCCCCGGGGGCAGTCCAAGTATGTACTTC. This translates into CASSPGGSPSMYF.

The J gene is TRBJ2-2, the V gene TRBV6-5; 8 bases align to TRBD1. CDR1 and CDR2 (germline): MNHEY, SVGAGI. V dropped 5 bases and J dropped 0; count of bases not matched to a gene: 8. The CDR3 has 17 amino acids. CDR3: CASSHRDRSSNTGELFF. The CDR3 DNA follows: TGTGCCAGCAGTCACCGGGACAGGTCTTCGAACACCGGGGAGCTGTTTTTT.

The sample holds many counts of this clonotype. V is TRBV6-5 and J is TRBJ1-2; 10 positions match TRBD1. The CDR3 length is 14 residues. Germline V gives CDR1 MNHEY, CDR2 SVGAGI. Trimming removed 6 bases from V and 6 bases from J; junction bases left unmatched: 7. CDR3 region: CASRPGQGVDGYTF. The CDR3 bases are TGTGCCAGCAGGCCAGGACAGGGGGTAGATGGCTACACCTTC.

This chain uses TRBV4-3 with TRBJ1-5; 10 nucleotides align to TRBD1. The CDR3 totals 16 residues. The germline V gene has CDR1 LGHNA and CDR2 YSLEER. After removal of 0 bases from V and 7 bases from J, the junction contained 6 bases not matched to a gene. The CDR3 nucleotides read TGCGCCAGCAGCCAAGATCGGACAGGGGGAGAGCAGCCCCAGCATTTT. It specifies CASSQDRTGGEQPQHF.

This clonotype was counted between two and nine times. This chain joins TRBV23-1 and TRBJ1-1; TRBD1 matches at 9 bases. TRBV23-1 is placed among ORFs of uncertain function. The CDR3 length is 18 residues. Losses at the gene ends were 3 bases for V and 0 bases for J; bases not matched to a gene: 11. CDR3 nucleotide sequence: TGCGCCAGCAGTCACCCCGGGACAGGGCATTACATGAACACTGAAGCTTTCTTT. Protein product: CASSHPGTGHYMNTEAFF.

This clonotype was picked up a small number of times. CDR3 amino acids: CASSGGTGWGDTEAFF. CDR3 nucleotides: TGTGCCAGCAGTGGGGGGACAGGGTGGGGAGACACTGAAGCTTTCTTT. V is TRBV28 and J is TRBJ1-1, with TRBD1 identical over 9 bases. The V gene end was trimmed by 5 bases and the J gene end by 3 bases; junction bases not matched to a gene: 10. The CDR3 runs to 16 residues. Germline values: CDR1 MDHEN, CDR2 SYDVKM.

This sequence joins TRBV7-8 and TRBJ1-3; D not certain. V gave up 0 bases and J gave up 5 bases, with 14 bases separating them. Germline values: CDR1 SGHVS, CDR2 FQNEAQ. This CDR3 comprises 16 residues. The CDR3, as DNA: TGTGCCAGCAGCTTAGCGCAGGTGTACGAACGAAACACCATATATTTT. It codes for CASSLAQVYERNTIYF.